This record looks at one TCR beta chain sequence and its context. The record originates from a study of blood T cell repertoires in COVID-19. Background on the study: Sites across the United States, Italy and Spain contributed samples from acute and convalescent COVID-19. In each case, the material was cDNA or gDNA derived from T cells, B-cell-depleted T cells, or PBMCs.

CDR1 is SGHKS and CDR2 is YYEKEE in the germline V gene (reference sequence). The CDR3 runs 16 residues. The trim removed 2 bases at V and 4 bases at J, leaving 7 bases unmatched. Methods used by the authors: Amplifying reference gene primers gave estimates of nucleated cell counts. Using immunoSEQ multiplex PCR, the repertoire was profiled, and TCRdb retains in-frame clones only, with some absent. V, J and clone size are those of that table, while D and trimming were read from the DNA. The sample yields about 140,000 clones, over 80% seen once. This sequence joins TRBV5-5 and TRBJ2-7, with 12 bases fitting TRBD2. The sequenced sample was peripheral blood. The clonotype comes from a woman between 50 and 59 years old with acute or convalescent COVID-19. For the CDR3, the DNA is TGTGCCAGCAGCTTAAGACTAGCGGGGGCCCAGTACGAGCAGTACTTC. Protein product: CASSLRLAGAQYEQYF.